The 32 T cell receptor beta chains reported below all come from one sample, sequenced in a study of T cell changes during pregnancy in multiple sclerosis. Sequencing used immunoSEQ multiplex PCR; TCRdb keeps in-frame clones, though not all of them. Among about 28,000 clones listed, 89% were seen once. The sequencing here drew on CD4+ T cells from peripheral blood mononuclear cells, taken in the second trimester of pregnancy. Receptors were obtained from a female donor with multiple sclerosis, enrolled in a pregnancy study.

The chain recombines TRBV9 with TRBJ1-2; D is uncertain. The CDR3 is made up of 11 amino acids. The V gene lost 5 bases and the J gene lost 7 bases, with 9 bases spanning the gap. Germline V lookup: CDR1 SGDLS, CDR2 YYNGEE. In DNA form, the CDR3 reads TGTGCCAGCAGTGCCCCGAGTGGCTACACCTTC. As protein: CASSAPSGYTF.

In its sample, this clone was seen once. The chain recombines TRBV2 with TRBJ2-5, with unresolved D. From germline, CDR1 is SNHLY and CDR2 FYNNEI. The V end was cut by 8 bases, the J end by 3 bases, with 13 bases between. The CDR3 is 13 amino acids. The CDR3, as DNA: TGTGCCAGCGGCCTTTGGCTAGAAGAGACCCAGTACTTC. Protein product: CASGLWLEETQYF.

V and J are TRBV5-1 and TRBJ1-1; tentatively, D is TRBD1 (6 bases). Trimming pared 0 bases from V and 0 bases from J, leaving 12 bases between. The CDR3 length is 16 residues. Germline-derived CDR1 and CDR2 are SGHRS and YFSETQ. This CDR3 is CASSLGTGSLNTEAFF. In DNA, the CDR3 is TGCGCCAGCAGCTTGGGAACAGGGAGTCTGAACACTGAAGCTTTCTTT.

This chain connects TRBV5-1 to TRBJ2-3; 12 bases are shared with TRBD2. The CDR3 extends over 16 amino acids. CDR1 SGHRS and CDR2 YFSETQ come from the germline V gene. V lost 4 bases, J lost 1 base, and 4 bases stayed unmatched. The CDR3 DNA sequence: TGCGCCAGCAGCCAAGGACTAGCGGGGCGCACAGATACGCAGTATTTT. This translates into CASSQGLAGRTDTQYF.

The J gene is TRBJ1-2, the V gene TRBV5-5, with D tentatively TRBD1 (5 bases). The germline gives CDR1 SGHKS, CDR2 YYEKEE (reference sequence). This CDR3 contains 14 residues. V was clipped by 2 bases and J by 2 bases, with 10 bases between them. The CDR3 spells CASSFGTGNYGYTF. The DNA of the CDR3 is TGTGCCAGCAGCTTCGGGACTGGGAACTATGGCTACACCTTC. The variable domain in full, completed from reference TRBV5-5 and TRBJ1-2, reads DAGVTQSPTHLIKTRGQQVTLRCSPISGHKSVSWYQQVLGQGPQFIFQYYEKEERGRGNFPDRFSARQFPNYSSELNVNALLLGDSALYLCASSFGTGNYGYTFGSGTRLTVV.

This rearrangement joins TRBV7-9 to TRBJ2-3; D gene uncertain. The CDR3 covers 15 residues. V was cut by 5 bases and J by 5 bases, with 17 bases left in between. Germline V gives CDR1 SEHNR, CDR2 FQNEAQ (reference sequence). The CDR3 sequence is CASSPPPRGGDTQYF. The CDR3 DNA reads TGTGCCAGCAGCCCACCCCCCCGAGGCGGAGATACGCAGTATTTT.

The chain recombines TRBV28 with TRBJ1-1; TRBD1 matches 8 bases. CDR3 length equals 14 residues. CDR1 and CDR2 from the germline V gene are MDHEN and SYDVKM. With V trimmed by 7 bases and J by 5 bases, 9 bases remained unmatched. As DNA, the CDR3 is TGTGCCAGCAAACTGGACAGGGCCGAAACTGAAGCTTTCTTT. This sequence encodes CASKLDRAETEAFF.

The V call is TRBV4-3, the J call TRBJ2-2, with TRBD1 matching 7 bases. Germline V gene data show CDR1 as LGHNA and CDR2 as YSLEER. The length of the CDR3 is 15 residues. Unmatched junction bases numbered 8, after V lost 4 bases and J lost 6 bases. CDR3 residues: CASSRLQGFAGELFF. For the CDR3, the DNA is TGCGCCAGCAGCCGCTTACAGGGGTTTGCCGGGGAGCTGTTTTTT.

Here the CDR3 reads CASEGQGSYEQYF. The CDR3 bases are TGTGCCAGCGAGGGACAGGGGTCCTACGAGCAGTACTTC. V and J are TRBV6-5 and TRBJ2-7, with TRBD1 matching 10 bases. The CDR3 runs to 13 residues. The V segment lost 8 bases and the J segment 1 base; nucleotides outside the gene matches: 2. From germline, CDR1 is MNHEY and CDR2 SVGAGI.

The rearrangement links TRBV7-8 to TRBJ2-5, with 9 nucleotides matching TRBD1. V dropped 5 bases and J dropped 2; count of bases not matched to a gene: 12. The CDR3 runs 17 residues. CDR1 SGHVS and CDR2 FQNEAQ come from the germline V gene. The CDR3 spells CASSTGYRGRWQETQYF. CDR3 DNA: TGTGCCAGCAGCACGGGTTACAGGGGGCGCTGGCAAGAGACCCAGTACTTC.

Written as DNA, the CDR3 is TGTGCCATCAGTGAGCCCGACACAAGTCAGAACACTGAAGCTTTCTTT. This gives the protein CAISEPDTSQNTEAFF. The chain couples TRBV10-3 to TRBJ1-1, with D hard to call. The CDR3 is 16 residues long. V gave up 2 bases and J gave up 1 base, with 14 bases separating them. CDR1 is ENHRY and CDR2 is SYGVKD in the germline V gene.

V usage is TRBV6-5 and J usage is TRBJ1-1; TRBD1 aligns across 7 bases. CDR3 size: 12 residues. CDR1 and CDR2 (germline): MNHEY, SVGAGI. V lost 5 bases and J lost 5; bases outside the gene matches: 2. The CDR3 is CASSEQGTEAFF. In DNA form, the CDR3 reads TGTGCCAGCAGTGAACAGGGGACTGAAGCTTTCTTT.

This rearrangement joins TRBV29-1 to TRBJ1-2, with no clear D. The CDR3 is 13 residues long. Trimming pared 6 bases from V and 4 bases from J, leaving 15 bases between. The germline V gene encodes CDR1 SQVTM and CDR2 ANQGSEA. The CDR3 here is CSVPIPTTYGYTF. CDR3 sequence (DNA): TGCAGCGTACCTATACCGACTACCTATGGCTACACCTTC.

This chain uses TRBV5-1 with TRBJ2-3; D call uncertain. V dropped 1 base and J dropped 0 bases, with 15 bases sitting between them. In germline, CDR1 is SGHRS, CDR2 YFSETQ. CDR3 length equals 17 residues. The CDR3 loop reads CASSLFSLVGSTDTQYF. The CDR3 DNA reads as TGCGCCAGCAGCTTGTTTTCCTTGGTCGGGAGCACAGATACGCAGTATTTT.

V and J are TRBV7-6 and TRBJ2-7, with 7 bases aligning to TRBD1. Germline V gene data show CDR1 as SGHVS and CDR2 as FNYEAQ. Trimming took 4 bases from V and 5 from J; bases not matched to a gene: 5. The CDR3 is 13 residues long. CDR3 DNA sequence: TGTGCCAGCAGCTGGGCAGGGGGTAACGAGCAGTACTTC. It specifies CASSWAGGNEQYF.

In regard to this clone: The junction does not match germline at one end; this may be a read error. The V gene is TRBV10-3, the J gene TRBJ2-7, with 10 bases lining up with TRBD1. Germline values: CDR1 ENHRY, CDR2 SYGVKD. This CDR3 has 14 amino acids. For the CDR3, the DNA is TGTGCCATCAGTGCGGACAGGGGGTACGTCGAAACGAACTTC. Amino acid sequence: CAISADRGYVETNF.

The chain combines TRBV29-1 with TRBJ2-5, with 7 bases matching TRBD1. V lost 7 bases, J lost 2 bases, and 7 bases stayed unmatched. The CDR3 is 13 amino acids. Germline V gene sequence: CDR1 SQVTM, CDR2 ANQGSEA. CDR3 in amino acids: CSAQDRRQETQYF. CDR3 nucleotides: TGCAGCGCTCAGGACAGGCGGCAAGAGACCCAGTACTTC.

The J gene is TRBJ1-1, the V gene TRBV9; D gene ambiguous. Trimming took off 1 base at V and 1 base at J, with 8 bases between the two ends. Germline loops: CDR1 SGDLS, CDR2 YYNGEE. The CDR3 sequence is 14 residues long. This CDR3 reads CASSVTGGNTEAFF. The CDR3 coding sequence is TGTGCCAGCAGCGTAACCGGTGGGAACACTGAAGCTTTCTTT.

The chain combines TRBV2 with TRBJ1-1; D gene uncertain. The CDR3 loop spans 15 amino acids. V was trimmed by 1 base and J by 0 bases, leaving 9 bases between them. Germline V CDR1 and CDR2: SNHLY, FYNNEI. CDR3 in amino acids: CASSEDEGMNTEAFF. The CDR3 DNA reads as TGTGCCAGCAGTGAAGACGAGGGAATGAACACTGAAGCTTTCTTT.

The rearrangement joins TRBV6-5 to TRBJ2-5; a possible D gene is TRBD1 (5 bases). Trimming left V 0 bases short and J 4 bases short, with 15 bases between. Germline V gene sequence: CDR1 MNHEY, CDR2 SVGAGI. The CDR3 consists of 16 residues. DNA of the CDR3: TGTGCCAGCAGTTACTCGAAGGGGTCTAATTCAGAGACCCAGTACTTC. Translation gives CASSYSKGSNSETQYF.

The V and J genes are TRBV2 and TRBJ2-2, with D perhaps TRBD2 (5 bases). Trimming cost V 5 bases and J 1 base, with 8 bases left between them. The CDR3 covers 14 residues. Germline loops: CDR1 SNHLY, CDR2 FYNNEI. The CDR3 DNA reads TGTGCCAGCAGTTATAGCGAGAACACCGGGGAGCTGTTTTTT. Translating gives CASSYSENTGELFF. Together with reference TRBV2 and TRBJ2-2, the CDR3 gives the full variable domain: EPEVTQTPSHQVTQMGQEVILRCVPISNHLYFYWYRQILGQKVEFLVSFYNNEISEKSEIFDDQFSVERPDGSNFTLKIRSTKLEDSAMYFCASSYSENTGELFFGEGSRLTVL.

This sequence joins TRBV9 and TRBJ1-2; 7 positions agree with TRBD1. This CDR3 contains 12 residues. The V gene's germline CDR1 is SGDLS and CDR2 YYNGEE. Trimming removed 4 bases from V and 8 bases from J; junction bases left unmatched: 5. The CDR3 DNA reads TGTGCCAGCAGCACCCGACAGGGAGGCTACACCTTC. Protein sequence: CASSTRQGGYTF.

The rearrangement links TRBV18 to TRBJ2-1; possible D gene TRBD2, 6 bases. V gave up 3 bases and J gave up 4 bases, with 16 bases separating them. Per germline, CDR1 KGHSH and CDR2 LQKENI. This CDR3 region has 16 residues. CDR3 DNA sequence: TGTGCCAGCTCACCGACCCCCGGGGGTGATTACAATGAGCAGTTCTTC. Translation: CASSPTPGGDYNEQFF.

The chain joins TRBV21-1 to TRBJ2-7; the DNA was not used to check the table's D call, TRBD2. TRBV21-1 is an annotated pseudogene. This CDR3 has 13 residues. Here the CDR3 reads CAFTLTPHYEQYF. CDR3 coding DNA: TGTGCCTTTACACTAACCCCACATTACGAGCAGTACTTC.

V is TRBV10-1 and J is TRBJ2-2; the D gene is possibly TRBD2 (5 bases). CDR3 length equals 15 residues. V dropped 2 bases and J dropped 6 bases, with 13 bases sitting between them. The germline gives CDR1 WNHNN, CDR2 SYGVQD (reference sequence). The CDR3 sequence: CASSENRGTAGELFF. CDR3 in DNA: TGCGCCAGCAGTGAGAATCGGGGAACGGCCGGGGAGCTGTTTTTT.

This sequence joins TRBV19 and TRBJ1-2; 10 nucleotides agree with TRBD1. Germline V CDR1 and CDR2: LNHDA, SQIVND (reference sequence). After removal of 6 bases from V and 6 bases from J, the junction contained 10 bases not matched to a gene. CDR3 length equals 15 residues. The CDR3 reads CASSRTGTGDNGYTF. CDR3 in DNA: TGTGCCAGTAGCCGGACCGGGACAGGGGATAATGGCTACACCTTC.

About this clone itself: An end of the junction differs from the germline gene, which may be a read error. The chain joins TRBV4-1 to TRBJ2-7; 8 bases agree with TRBD1. This CDR3 contains 11 residues. Germline CDR1 MGHRA, CDR2 YSYEKL. The CDR3, as DNA: TGCGCCAGCAGCCAAGGGACAGGGTGGTTCTTC. Amino acid sequence: CASSQGTGWFF.

The chain has TRBV11-2 and TRBJ2-1; 7 bases line up with TRBD2. Unmatched junction bases numbered 4, after V lost 1 base and J lost 10 bases. Germline-derived CDR1 and CDR2 are SGHAT and FQNNGV. CDR3 length: 13 amino acids. CDR3 bases: TGTGCCAGCAGCTTAGGACTAGCAAACGAGCAGTTCTTC. Translated: CASSLGLANEQFF.

This rearrangement joins TRBV4-3 to TRBJ1-3; D unclear. Germline values: CDR1 LGHNA, CDR2 YSLEER. The V end lost 0 bases, the J end lost 0 bases, and 6 bases lay between the germline ends. This CDR3 region has 15 residues. The CDR3 region has the DNA TGCGCCAGCAGCCAAGACGAGAGCTCTGGAAACACCATATATTTT. This translates into CASSQDESSGNTIYF.

This chain links TRBV7-9 with TRBJ2-1, with D tentatively TRBD1 (6 bases). Germline V gives CDR1 SEHNR, CDR2 FQNEAQ (reference sequence). This CDR3 region has 15 residues. Trimming took 4 bases from V and 0 from J, leaving 10 bases between them. The CDR3 loop is CASSSGQSSYNEQFF. The CDR3 nucleotides read TGTGCCAGCAGCTCCGGACAGAGCTCCTACAATGAGCAGTTCTTC. Based on the CDR3 plus reference TRBV7-9 and TRBJ2-1, the full variable domain is DTGVSQNPRHKITKRGQNVTFRCDPISEHNRLYWYRQTLGQGPEFLTYFQNEAQLEKSRLLSDRFSAERPKGSFSTLEIQRTEQGDSAMYLCASSSGQSSYNEQFFGPGTRLTVL.

V usage is TRBV6-6 and J usage is TRBJ1-2; a possible D gene is TRBD1 (5 bases). The CDR3 runs 15 residues. Germline loops: CDR1 MNHNY, CDR2 SVGAGI (reference sequence). Trimming removed 2 bases at V and 6 bases at J, with 16 bases between. The CDR3 coding sequence is TGTGCCAGCAGTTACCCCAGGGCAGAAGTCGATGGCTACACCTTC. Translated: CASSYPRAEVDGYTF.

This clone was observed a few times. The chain couples TRBV9 to TRBJ1-1; 9 nucleotides agree with TRBD1. V lost 4 bases, J lost 3 bases, and 4 bases stayed unmatched. The CDR3 has 14 amino acids. Germline values: CDR1 SGDLS, CDR2 YYNGEE. The CDR3 protein is CASSTWDRDTEAFF. The CDR3 DNA reads as TGTGCCAGCAGCACCTGGGACAGGGACACTGAAGCTTTCTTT.